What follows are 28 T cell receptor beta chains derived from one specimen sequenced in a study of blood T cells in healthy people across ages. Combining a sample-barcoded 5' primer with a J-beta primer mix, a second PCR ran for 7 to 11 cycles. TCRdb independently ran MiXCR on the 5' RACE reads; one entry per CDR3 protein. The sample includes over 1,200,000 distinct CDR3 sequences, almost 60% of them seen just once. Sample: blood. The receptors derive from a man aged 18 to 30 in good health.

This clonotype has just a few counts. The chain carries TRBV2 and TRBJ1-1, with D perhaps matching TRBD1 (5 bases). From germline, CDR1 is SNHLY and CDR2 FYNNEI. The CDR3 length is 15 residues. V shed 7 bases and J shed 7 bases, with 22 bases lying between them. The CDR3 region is CASKDGGFSFGEAFF. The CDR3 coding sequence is TGTGCCAGCAAAGATGGGGGTTTTAGTTTCGGTGAAGCTTTCTTT.

For the CDR3, the DNA is TGTGCCAGCAGGCAAACAGGGGGCCACACTGAAGCTTTCTTT. Protein: CASRQTGGHTEAFF. The rearrangement links TRBV7-9 to TRBJ1-1, with 9 bases aligning to TRBD1. Germline CDR1 and CDR2: SEHNR and FQNEAQ (reference sequence). The CDR3 length is 14 residues. V gave up 6 bases and J gave up 3 bases; unmatched junction bases: 5.

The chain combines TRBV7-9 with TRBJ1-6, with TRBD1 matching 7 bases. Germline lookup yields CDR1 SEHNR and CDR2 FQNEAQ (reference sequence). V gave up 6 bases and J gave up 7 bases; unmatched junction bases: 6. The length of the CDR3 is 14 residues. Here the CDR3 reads CASRPGQMNSPLHF. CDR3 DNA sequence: TGTGCCAGCAGGCCGGGACAGATGAATTCACCCCTCCACTTT.

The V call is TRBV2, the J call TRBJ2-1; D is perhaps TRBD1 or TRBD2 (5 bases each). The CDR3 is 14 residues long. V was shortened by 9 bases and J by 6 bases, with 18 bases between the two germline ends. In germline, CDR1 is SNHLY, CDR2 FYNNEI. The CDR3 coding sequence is TGTGCCAGGGACCCTCCCAGGGCGGGCAATGAGCAGTTCTTC. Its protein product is CARDPPRAGNEQFF.

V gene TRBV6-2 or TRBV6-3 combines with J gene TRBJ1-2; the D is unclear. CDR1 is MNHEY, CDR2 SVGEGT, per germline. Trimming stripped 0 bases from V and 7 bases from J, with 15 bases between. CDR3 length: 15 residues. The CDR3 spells CASSYSGFLSAGYTF. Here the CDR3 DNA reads TGTGCCAGCAGTTACTCGGGGTTCCTTTCGGCTGGCTACACCTTC.

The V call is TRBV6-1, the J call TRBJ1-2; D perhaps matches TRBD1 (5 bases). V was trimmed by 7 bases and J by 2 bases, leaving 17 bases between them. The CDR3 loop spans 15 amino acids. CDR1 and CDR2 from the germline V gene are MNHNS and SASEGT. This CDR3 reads CASKSNKAGNYGYTF. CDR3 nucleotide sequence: TGTGCCAGCAAGAGTAATAAAGCAGGGAACTATGGCTACACCTTC.

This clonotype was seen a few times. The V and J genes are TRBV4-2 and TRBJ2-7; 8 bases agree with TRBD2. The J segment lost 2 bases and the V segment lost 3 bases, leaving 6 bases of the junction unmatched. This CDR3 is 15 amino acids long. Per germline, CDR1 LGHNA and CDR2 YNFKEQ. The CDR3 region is CASSHRDGGAYEQYF. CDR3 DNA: TGTGCCAGCAGCCATCGGGACGGGGGGGCCTACGAGCAGTACTTC.

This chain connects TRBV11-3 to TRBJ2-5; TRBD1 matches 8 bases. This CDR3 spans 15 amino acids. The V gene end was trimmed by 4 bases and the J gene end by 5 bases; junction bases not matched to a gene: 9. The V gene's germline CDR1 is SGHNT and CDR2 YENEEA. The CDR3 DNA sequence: TGTGCCAGCAGCTGGAGGGGACAGGCTCACGAGACCCAGTACTTC. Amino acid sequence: CASSWRGQAHETQYF.

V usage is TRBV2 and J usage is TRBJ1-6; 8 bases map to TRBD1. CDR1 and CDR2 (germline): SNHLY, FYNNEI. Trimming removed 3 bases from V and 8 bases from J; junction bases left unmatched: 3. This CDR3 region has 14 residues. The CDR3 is CASSDDRGHSPLHF. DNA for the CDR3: TGTGCCAGCAGTGACGACAGGGGACATTCACCCCTCCACTTT.

The CDR3 sequence: CASSIRADSNQPQHF. DNA for the CDR3: TGTGCCAGTAGTATACGGGCAGATAGCAATCAGCCCCAGCATTTT. The rearrangement links TRBV19 to TRBJ1-5; no clear D gene. Germline CDR1 and CDR2: LNHDA and SQIVND (reference sequence). With 2 bases removed from V and 0 bases from J, the gap between germline ends came to 8 bases. The CDR3 consists of 15 residues.

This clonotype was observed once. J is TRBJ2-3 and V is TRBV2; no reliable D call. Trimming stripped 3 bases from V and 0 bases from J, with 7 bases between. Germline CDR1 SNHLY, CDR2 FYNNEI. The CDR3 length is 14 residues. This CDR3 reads CASSDYISTDTQYF. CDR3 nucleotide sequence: TGTGCCAGCAGTGATTACATAAGCACAGATACGCAGTATTTT. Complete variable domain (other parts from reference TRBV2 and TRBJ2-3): EPEVTQTPSHQVTQMGQEVILRCVPISNHLYFYWYRQILGQKVEFLVSFYNNEISEKSEIFDDQFSVERPDGSNFTLKIRSTKLEDSAMYFCASSDYISTDTQYFGPGTRLTVL.

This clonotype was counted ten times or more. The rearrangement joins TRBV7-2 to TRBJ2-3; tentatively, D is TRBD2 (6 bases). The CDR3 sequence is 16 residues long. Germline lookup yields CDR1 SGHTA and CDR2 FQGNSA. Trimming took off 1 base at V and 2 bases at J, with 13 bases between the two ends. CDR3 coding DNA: TGTGCCAGCAGCTTAGGACTAGGATTTTACACAGATACGCAGTATTTT. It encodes CASSLGLGFYTDTQYF.

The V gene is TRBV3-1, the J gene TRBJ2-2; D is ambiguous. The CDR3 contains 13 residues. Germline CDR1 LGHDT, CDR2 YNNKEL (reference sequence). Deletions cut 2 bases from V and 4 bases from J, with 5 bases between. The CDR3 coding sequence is TGTGCCAGCAGCCAAATTGGCACCGGGGAGCTGTTTTTT. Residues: CASSQIGTGELFF. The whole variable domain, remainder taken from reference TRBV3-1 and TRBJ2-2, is DTAVSQTPKYLVTQMGNDKSIKCEQNLGHDTMYWYKQDSKKFLKIMFSYNNKELIINETVPNRFSPKSPDKAHLNLHINSLELGDSAVYFCASSQIGTGELFFGEGSRLTVL.

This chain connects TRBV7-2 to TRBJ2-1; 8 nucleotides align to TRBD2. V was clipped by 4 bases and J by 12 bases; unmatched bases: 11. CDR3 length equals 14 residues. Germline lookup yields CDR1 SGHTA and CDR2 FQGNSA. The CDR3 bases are TGTGCCAGCAGCTCAGCCCCCCCCGGGACTAGGCAGTTCTTC. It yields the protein CASSSAPPGTRQFF.

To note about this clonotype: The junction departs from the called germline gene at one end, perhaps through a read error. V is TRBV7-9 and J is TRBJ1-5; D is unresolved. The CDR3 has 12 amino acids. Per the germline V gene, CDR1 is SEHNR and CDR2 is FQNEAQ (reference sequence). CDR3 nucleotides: TGTGCCAGCAGCTCGGGCAATCAGCCCCAGAATTTT. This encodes CASSSGNQPQNF.

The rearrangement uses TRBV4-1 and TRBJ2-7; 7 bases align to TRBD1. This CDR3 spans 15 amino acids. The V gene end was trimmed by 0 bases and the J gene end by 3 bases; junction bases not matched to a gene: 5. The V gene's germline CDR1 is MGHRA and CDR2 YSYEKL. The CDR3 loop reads CASSQEVQGSYEQYF. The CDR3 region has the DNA TGCGCCAGCAGCCAAGAGGTACAGGGGAGCTACGAGCAGTACTTC.

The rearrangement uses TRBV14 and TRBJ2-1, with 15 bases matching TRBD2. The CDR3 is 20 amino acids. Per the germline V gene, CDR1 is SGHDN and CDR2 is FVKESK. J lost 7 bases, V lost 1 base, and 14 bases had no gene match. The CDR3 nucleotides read TGTGCCAGCAGCCAAGGGACAGGAAGGACTAGCGGGAGGGATAGGAATGAGCAGTTCTTC. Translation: CASSQGTGRTSGRDRNEQFF.

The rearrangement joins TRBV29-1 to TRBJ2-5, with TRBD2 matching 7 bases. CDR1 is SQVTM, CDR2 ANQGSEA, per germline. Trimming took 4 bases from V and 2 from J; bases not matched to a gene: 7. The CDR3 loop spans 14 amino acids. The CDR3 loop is CSVVRERGQETQYF. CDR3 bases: TGCAGCGTTGTGAGGGAGCGGGGTCAAGAGACCCAGTACTTC.

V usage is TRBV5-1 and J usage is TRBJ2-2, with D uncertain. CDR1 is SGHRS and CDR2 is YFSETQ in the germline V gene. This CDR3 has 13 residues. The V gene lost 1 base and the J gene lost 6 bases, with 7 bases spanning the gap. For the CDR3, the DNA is TGCGCCAGCAGCTTGATAGTTGCCGGGGAGCTGTTTTTT. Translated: CASSLIVAGELFF.

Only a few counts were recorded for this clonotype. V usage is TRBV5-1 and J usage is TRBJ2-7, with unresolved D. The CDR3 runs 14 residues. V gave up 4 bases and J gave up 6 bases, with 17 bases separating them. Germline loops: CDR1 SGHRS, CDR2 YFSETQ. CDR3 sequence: CASSGTPGFREQYF. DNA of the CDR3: TGCGCCAGCAGCGGAACCCCGGGTTTTCGCGAGCAGTACTTC.

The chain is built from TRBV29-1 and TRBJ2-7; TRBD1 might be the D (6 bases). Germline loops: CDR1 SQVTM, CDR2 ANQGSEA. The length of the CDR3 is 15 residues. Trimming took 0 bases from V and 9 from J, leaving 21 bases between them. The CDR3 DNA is TGCAGCGTTGAAGAACACAGGGATTCATTTTCCGGGCAGTACTTC. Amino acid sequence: CSVEEHRDSFSGQYF.

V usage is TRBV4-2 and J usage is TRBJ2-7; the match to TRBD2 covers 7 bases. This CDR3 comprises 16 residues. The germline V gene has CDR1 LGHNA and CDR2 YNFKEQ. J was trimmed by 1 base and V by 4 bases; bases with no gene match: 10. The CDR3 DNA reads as TGTGCCAGCAGCCCTGATAGTAGCGGGTGGTCCTACGAGCAGTACTTC. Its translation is CASSPDSSGWSYEQYF.

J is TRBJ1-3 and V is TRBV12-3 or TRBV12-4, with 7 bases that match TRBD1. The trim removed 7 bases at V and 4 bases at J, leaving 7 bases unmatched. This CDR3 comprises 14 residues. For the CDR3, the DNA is TGTGCCAGCAACCCGAGGGGGCCCGGAAACACCATATATTTT. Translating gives CASNPRGPGNTIYF.

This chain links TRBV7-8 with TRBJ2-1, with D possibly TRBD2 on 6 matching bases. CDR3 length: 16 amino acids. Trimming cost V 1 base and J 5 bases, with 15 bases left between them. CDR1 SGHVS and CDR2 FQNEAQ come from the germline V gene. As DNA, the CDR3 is TGTGCCAGCAGCTTAGATTGGGGACCTAGCGACAATGAGCAGTTCTTC. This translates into CASSLDWGPSDNEQFF. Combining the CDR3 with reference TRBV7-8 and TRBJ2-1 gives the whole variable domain GAGVSQSPRYKVAKRGQDVALRCDPISGHVSLFWYQQALGQGPEFLTYFQNEAQLDKSGLPSDRFFAERPEGSVSTLKIQRTQQEDSAVYLCASSLDWGPSDNEQFFGPGTRLTVL.

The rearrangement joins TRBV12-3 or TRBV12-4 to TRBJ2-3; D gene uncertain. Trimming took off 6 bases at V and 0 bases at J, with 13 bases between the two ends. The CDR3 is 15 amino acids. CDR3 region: CASRPLVASTDTQYF. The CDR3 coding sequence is TGTGCCAGCAGACCCCTAGTGGCTAGCACAGATACGCAGTATTTT.

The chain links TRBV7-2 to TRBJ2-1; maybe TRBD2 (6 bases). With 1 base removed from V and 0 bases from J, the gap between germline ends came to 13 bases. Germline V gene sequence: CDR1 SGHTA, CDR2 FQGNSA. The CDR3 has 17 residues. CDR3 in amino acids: CASSLDERAYSYNEQFF. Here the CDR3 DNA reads TGTGCCAGCAGCTTAGACGAGCGGGCTTACTCCTACAATGAGCAGTTCTTC.

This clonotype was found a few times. The CDR3 loop reads CSVRFEGLETQYF. In DNA form, the CDR3 reads TGCAGCGTGCGGTTCGAGGGGCTGGAGACCCAGTACTTC. The rearrangement joins TRBV29-1 to TRBJ2-5; perhaps D is TRBD1 or TRBD2 (5 bases each). V was clipped by 6 bases and J by 5 bases, with 16 bases between them. The CDR3 totals 13 residues. CDR1 is SQVTM and CDR2 is ANQGSEA in the germline V gene.

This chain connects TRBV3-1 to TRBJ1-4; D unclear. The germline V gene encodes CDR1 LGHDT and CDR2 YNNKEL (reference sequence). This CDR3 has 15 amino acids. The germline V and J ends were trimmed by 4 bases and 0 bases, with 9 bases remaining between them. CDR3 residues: CASSPNRPTNEKLFF. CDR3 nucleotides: TGTGCCAGCAGCCCAAACAGACCAACTAATGAAAAACTGTTTTTT.